This T cell receptor beta chain was sequenced for a study of shared clonotypes between healthy human individuals. Germline V gene sequence: CDR1 ENHRY, CDR2 SYGVKD. CDR3 length: 16 residues. Produced via immunoSEQ multiplex PCR; TCRdb's table is partial and in-frame only. The repertoire holds some 690,000 clones, with 80% to 95% as singletons. The CD8 memory fraction combined CD45RO+ cells with TemRA cells (CCR7-negative CD45RA+). The chain combines TRBV10-3 with TRBJ2-5; no reliable D call. Judging by the DNA end, TRBJ2-7 fits better; the J call may be wrong. Material for sequencing was memory CD8+ T cells from PBMCs. Subset given: CD45RO+ cells pooled with CCR7-negative TemRA cells. The clonotype originates from a man aged 18 to 29 in good health. Some clones in this sample may be carry-over from other donors' samples. The CDR3 region has the DNA TGTGCCATCAGTGAGTTTAGGGTGAGAGGTTCCTACGAGCAGTACTTC. It translates to CAISEFRVRGSYEQYF.